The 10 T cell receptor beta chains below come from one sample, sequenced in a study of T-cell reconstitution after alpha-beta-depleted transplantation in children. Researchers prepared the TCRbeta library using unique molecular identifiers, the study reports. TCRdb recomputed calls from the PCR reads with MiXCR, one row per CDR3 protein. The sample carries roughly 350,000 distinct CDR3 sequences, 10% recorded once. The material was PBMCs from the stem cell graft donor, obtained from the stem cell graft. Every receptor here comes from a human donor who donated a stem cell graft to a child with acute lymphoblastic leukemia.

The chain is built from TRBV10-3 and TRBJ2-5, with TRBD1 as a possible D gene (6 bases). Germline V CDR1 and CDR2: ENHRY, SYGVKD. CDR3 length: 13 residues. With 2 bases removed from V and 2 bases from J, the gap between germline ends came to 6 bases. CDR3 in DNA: TGTGCCATCAGTGAGGGACAGCAAGAGACCCAGTACTTC. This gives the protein CAISEGQQETQYF.

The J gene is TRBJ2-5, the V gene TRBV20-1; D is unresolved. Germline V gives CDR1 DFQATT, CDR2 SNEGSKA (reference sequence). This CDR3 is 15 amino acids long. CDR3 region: CIWAPAPDGQETQYF. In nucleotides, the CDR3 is TGCATCTGGGCCCCGGCGCCAGACGGCCAAGAGACCCAGTACTTC.

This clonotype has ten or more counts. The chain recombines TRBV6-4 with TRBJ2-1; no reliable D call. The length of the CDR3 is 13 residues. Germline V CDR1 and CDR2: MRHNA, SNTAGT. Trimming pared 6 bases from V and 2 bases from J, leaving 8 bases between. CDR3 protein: CASSYDTYNEQFF. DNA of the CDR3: TGTGCCAGCAGCTATGACACCTACAATGAGCAGTTCTTC.

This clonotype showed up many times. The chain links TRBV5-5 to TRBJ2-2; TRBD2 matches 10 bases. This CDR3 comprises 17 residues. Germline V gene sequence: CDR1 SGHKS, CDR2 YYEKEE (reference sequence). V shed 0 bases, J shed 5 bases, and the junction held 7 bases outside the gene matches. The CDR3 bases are TGTGCCAGCAGCTTGGATCCTAGGACTAGCGGAACCGGGGAGCTGTTTTTT. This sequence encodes CASSLDPRTSGTGELFF.

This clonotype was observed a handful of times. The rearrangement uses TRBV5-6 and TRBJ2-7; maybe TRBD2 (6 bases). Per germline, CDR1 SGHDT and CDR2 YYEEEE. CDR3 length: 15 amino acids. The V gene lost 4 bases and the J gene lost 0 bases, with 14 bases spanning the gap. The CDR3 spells CASSHQTSPSYEQYF. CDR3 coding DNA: TGTGCCAGCAGCCACCAGACTAGTCCCTCCTACGAGCAGTACTTC.

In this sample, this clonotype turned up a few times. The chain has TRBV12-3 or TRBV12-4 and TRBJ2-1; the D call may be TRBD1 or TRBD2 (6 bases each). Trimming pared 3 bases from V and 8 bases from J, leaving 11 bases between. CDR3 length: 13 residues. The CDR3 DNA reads TGTGCCAGCAGTTTTGGGGGGCGGGATGAGCAGTTCTTC. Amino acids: CASSFGGRDEQFF.

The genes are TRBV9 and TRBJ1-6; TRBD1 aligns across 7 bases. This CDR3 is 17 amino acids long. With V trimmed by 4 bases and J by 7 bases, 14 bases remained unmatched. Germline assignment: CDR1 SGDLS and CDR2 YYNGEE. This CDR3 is CASSPQEGGQRNSPLHF. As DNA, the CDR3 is TGTGCCAGCAGCCCCCAGGAGGGGGGACAGAGAAATTCACCCCTCCACTTT.

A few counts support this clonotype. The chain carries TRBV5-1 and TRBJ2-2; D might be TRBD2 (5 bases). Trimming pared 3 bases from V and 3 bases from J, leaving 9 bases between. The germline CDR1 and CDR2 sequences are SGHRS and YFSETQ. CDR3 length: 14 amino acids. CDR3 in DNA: TGCGCCAGCAGCTGGGAGACCTACACCGGGGAGCTGTTTTTT. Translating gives CASSWETYTGELFF.

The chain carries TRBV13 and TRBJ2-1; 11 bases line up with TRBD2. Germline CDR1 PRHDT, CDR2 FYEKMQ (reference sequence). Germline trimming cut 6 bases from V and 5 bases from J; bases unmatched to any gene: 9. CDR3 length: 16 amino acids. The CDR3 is CASRRRLGLADNEQFF. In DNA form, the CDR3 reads TGTGCCAGCAGACGAAGGTTGGGACTAGCGGACAATGAGCAGTTCTTC. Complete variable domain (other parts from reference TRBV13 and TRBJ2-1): AAGVIQSPRHLIKEKRETATLKCYPIPRHDTVYWYQQGPGQDPQFLISFYEKMQSDKGSIPDRFSAQQFSDYHSELNMSSLELGDSALYFCASRRRLGLADNEQFFGPGTRLTVL.

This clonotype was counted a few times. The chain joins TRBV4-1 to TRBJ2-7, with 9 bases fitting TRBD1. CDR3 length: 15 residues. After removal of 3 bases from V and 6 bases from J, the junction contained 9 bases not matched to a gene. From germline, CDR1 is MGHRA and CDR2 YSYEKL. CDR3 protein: CASSHFDRGEREQYF. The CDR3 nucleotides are TGCGCCAGCAGCCATTTCGACAGGGGGGAGCGCGAGCAGTACTTC.